This record concerns one TCR beta chain sequence. Its target is not known. Germline CDR1 reads GTSNPN; CDR2 reads SVGIG (reference sequence). The length of the CDR3 is 11 residues. This sample was included in a study of PD-1 blockade in classical Hodgkin lymphoma. Study-level points and caveats: Exclusion removed patients who began nivolumab under 1 year after ASCT. Diminished baseline TCR diversity has been reported in newly diagnosed patients relative to healthy donors. In CD4+ cells, TCR diversity went up significantly by C4D1, but in CD8+ cells it did not. Repertoire differences lack defined causes, possibly disease activity or prior therapy.

All trial patients relapsed after autologous stem cell transplantation. Profiling relied on immunoSEQ multiplex PCR, and the TCRdb table lists in-frame clones only, not all of them. The data contain about 90,000 clones, 92% of them singletons. Sequencing used peripheral blood mononuclear cells (PBMCs), obtained before the second cycle of nivolumab. This chain joins TRBV30 and TRBJ2-2; D gene ambiguous. The clonotype was recovered from a human donor with classical Hodgkin lymphoma. CDR3 coding DNA: TGTGGCATTTTGTTGTCCGGGGAGCTGTTTTTT. The encoded protein is CGILLSGELFF.